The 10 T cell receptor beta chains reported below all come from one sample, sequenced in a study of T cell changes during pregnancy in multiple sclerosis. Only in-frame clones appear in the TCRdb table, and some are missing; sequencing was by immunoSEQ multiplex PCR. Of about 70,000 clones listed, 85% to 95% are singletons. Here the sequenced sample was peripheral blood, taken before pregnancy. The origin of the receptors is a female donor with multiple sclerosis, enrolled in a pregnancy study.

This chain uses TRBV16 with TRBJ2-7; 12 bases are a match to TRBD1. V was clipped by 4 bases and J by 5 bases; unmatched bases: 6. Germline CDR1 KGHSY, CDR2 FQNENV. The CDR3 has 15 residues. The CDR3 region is CASSPGTGGKNEQYF. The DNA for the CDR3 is TGTGCCAGCAGCCCCGGGACAGGGGGCAAAAACGAGCAGTACTTC.

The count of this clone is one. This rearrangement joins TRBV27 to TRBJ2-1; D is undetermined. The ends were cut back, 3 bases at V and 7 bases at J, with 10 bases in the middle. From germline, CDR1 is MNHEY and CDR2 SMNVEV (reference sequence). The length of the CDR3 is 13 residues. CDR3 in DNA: TGTGCCAGCAGTTTGGGCCTAAGGAATGAGCAGTTCTTC. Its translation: CASSLGLRNEQFF.

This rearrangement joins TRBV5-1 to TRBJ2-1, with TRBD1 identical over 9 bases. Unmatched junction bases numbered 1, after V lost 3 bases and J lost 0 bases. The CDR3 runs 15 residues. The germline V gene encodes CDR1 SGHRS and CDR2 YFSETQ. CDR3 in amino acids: CASSSGQGSYNEQFF. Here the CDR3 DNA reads TGCGCCAGCAGCTCGGGACAGGGCTCCTACAATGAGCAGTTCTTC. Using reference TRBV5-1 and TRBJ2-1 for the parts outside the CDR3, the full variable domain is KAGVTQTPRYLIKTRGQQVTLSCSPISGHRSVSWYQQTPGQGLQFLFEYFSETQRNKGNFPGRFSGRQFSNSRSEMNVSTLELGDSALYLCASSSGQGSYNEQFFGPGTRLTVL.

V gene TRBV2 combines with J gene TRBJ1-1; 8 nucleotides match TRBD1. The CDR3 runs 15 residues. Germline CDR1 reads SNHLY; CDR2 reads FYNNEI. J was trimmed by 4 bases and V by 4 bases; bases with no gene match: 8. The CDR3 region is CASSVGLTGATEAFF. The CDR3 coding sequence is TGTGCCAGCAGTGTGGGCTTGACAGGGGCCACTGAAGCTTTCTTT.

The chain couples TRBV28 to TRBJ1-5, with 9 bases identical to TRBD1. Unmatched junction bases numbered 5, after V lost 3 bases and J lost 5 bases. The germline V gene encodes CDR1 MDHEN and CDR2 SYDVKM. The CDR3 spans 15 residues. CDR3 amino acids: CASSLGQGSYQPQHF. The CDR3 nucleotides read TGTGCCAGCAGTTTGGGACAGGGATCATATCAGCCCCAGCATTTT.

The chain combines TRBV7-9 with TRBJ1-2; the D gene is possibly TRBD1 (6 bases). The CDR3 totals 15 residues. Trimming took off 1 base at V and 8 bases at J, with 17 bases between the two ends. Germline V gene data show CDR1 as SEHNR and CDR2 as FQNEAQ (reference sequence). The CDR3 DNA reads TGTGCCAGCAGCTTAGGAGGGGGAGACCGAGGGGGCTACACCTTC. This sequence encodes CASSLGGGDRGGYTF. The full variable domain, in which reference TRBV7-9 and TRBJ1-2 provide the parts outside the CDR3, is DTGVSQNPRHKITKRGQNVTFRCDPISEHNRLYWYRQTLGQGPEFLTYFQNEAQLEKSRLLSDRFSAERPKGSFSTLEIQRTEQGDSAMYLCASSLGGGDRGGYTFGSGTRLTVV.

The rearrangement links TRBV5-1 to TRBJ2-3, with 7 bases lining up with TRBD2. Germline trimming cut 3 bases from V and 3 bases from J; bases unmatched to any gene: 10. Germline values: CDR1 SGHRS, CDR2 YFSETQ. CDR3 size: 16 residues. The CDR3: CASSYWSGIGTDTQYF. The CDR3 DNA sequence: TGCGCCAGCAGCTACTGGAGCGGGATCGGTACAGATACGCAGTATTTT. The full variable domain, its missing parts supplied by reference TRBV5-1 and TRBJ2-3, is KAGVTQTPRYLIKTRGQQVTLSCSPISGHRSVSWYQQTPGQGLQFLFEYFSETQRNKGNFPGRFSGRQFSNSRSEMNVSTLELGDSALYLCASSYWSGIGTDTQYFGPGTRLTVL.

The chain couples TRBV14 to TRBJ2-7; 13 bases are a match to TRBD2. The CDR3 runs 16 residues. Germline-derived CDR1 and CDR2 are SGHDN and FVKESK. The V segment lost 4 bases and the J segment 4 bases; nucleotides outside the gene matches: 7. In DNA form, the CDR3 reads TGTGCCAGCAGCCGCCTGACTAGCGGGGGGAAATACGAGCAGTACTTC. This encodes CASSRLTSGGKYEQYF. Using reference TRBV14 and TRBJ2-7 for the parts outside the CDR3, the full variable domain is EAGVTQFPSHSVIEKGQTVTLRCDPISGHDNLYWYRRVMGKEIKFLLHFVKESKQDESGMPNNRFLAERTGGTYSTLKVQPAELEDSGVYFCASSRLTSGGKYEQYFGPGTRLTVT.

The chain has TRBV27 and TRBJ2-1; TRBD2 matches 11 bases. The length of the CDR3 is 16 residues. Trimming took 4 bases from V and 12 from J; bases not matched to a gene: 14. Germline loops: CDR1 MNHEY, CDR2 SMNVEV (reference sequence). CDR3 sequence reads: CASSSLAGGLQWGQFF. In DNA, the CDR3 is TGTGCCAGCAGTTCATTAGCGGGAGGGTTGCAATGGGGGCAGTTCTTC.

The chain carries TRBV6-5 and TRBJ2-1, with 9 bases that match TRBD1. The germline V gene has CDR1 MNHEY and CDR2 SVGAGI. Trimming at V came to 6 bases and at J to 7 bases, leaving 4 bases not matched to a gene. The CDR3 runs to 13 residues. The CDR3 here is CASRGQGWNEQFF. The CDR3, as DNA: TGTGCCAGCAGGGGACAGGGTTGGAATGAGCAGTTCTTC.